The rows below give T cell receptor beta chains drawn from one sample of a study of identical twins. In TCRdb, the 5' RACE reads were re-called with MiXCR into one record per CDR3 protein. Among about 790,000 distinct CDR3 sequences listed, around a sixth were seen once. These sequences were also reported in another study, on T cells expressing NK-cell markers.

The sample comprised PBMCs. The origin of the receptors is a woman under 30 in good health. Both conserved end residues are part of each CDR3. The D gene is left open where the match is weak. The size entry is marked missing in some rows and otherwise reads once, few, many or a size class.

size	V	J	D	DNA	CDR3
few	TRBV5-1	TRBJ2-5	.	TGCGCCAGCAGCATTAGCGGAGAGGAGACCCAGTACTTC	CASSISGEETQYF
.	TRBV6-1	TRBJ2-7	TRBD2	TGTGCCAGTTTCCCTAGCGGGAGGTCCGTCGAGCAGTACTTC	CASFPSGRSVEQYF
few	TRBV7-8	TRBJ1-1	.	TGTGCCAGCACCCCTGGGGCCTGGGGGGACACTGAAGCTTTCTTT	CASTPGAWGDTEAFF
.	TRBV20-1	TRBJ2-5	.	TGCAGTGCTAGTCGTAATGGGGCCCAGTACTTC	CSASRNGAQYF
few	TRBV5-1	TRBJ2-7	TRBD1	TGCGCCAGCAGTCCCTCAGGCGGGACAGGGGTCTACGAGCAGTACTTC	CASSPSGGTGVYEQYF
.	TRBV7-2	TRBJ2-1	TRBD1	TGTGCCAGCAGCCCCGAGACAGGGAAACAGTTCTTC	CASSPETGKQFF
few	TRBV7-9	TRBJ1-5	.	TGTGCCAGCAGCCTACCGGGACCAGTCAATCAGCCCCAGCATTTT	CASSLPGPVNQPQHF
few	TRBV5-5	TRBJ1-2	TRBD1	TGTGCCAGCAGCTTGGAGGTGACAGGGGGCGGCTACACCTTC	CASSLEVTGGGYTF
.	TRBV18	TRBJ2-3	.	TGTGCCAGCTCACCACCCGCCCAGGGGGGAGATACGCAGTATTTT	CASSPPAQGGDTQYF
.	TRBV11-3	TRBJ2-5	TRBD2	TGTGCCAGCAGCTCCCCCCAAAGGACTAGCCAAGAGACCCAGTACTTC	CASSSPQRTSQETQYF
once	TRBV10-2	TRBJ2-7	.	TGCGCCAGCACCCTCTCTAGCGACTACGAGCAGTACTTC	CASTLSSDYEQYF
.	TRBV20-1	TRBJ2-7	.	TGCAGTGCTAGAGATTGGACCCAATCCTACGAGCAGTACTTC	CSARDWTQSYEQYF
once	TRBV7-2	TRBJ2-7	TRBD2	TGTGCCAGCAGCTTAGAAGCGGGGAGGGTCTACGAGCAGTACTTC	CASSLEAGRVYEQYF
.	TRBV6-2/TRBV6-3	TRBJ2-3	.	TGTGCCAGCAGCTGGGGGTGGACAGATACGCAGTATTTT	CASSWGWTDTQYF
.	TRBV6-1	TRBJ2-3	.	TGTGCCAGCATCCTTCGACTGCCCCCCACAGATACGCAGTATTTT	CASILRLPPTDTQYF
many	TRBV20-1	TRBJ2-3	.	TGCAGTGCTAGAGATATTACGGCACCCCCAGATACGCAGTATTTT	CSARDITAPPDTQYF
.	TRBV12-3/TRBV12-4	TRBJ2-7	TRBD2	TGTGCCAGCAGCCCACTAGCGGGGCTGTCCTACGAGCAGTACTTC	CASSPLAGLSYEQYF
.	TRBV30	TRBJ2-1	.	TGTGCCTGGGGGGACAATGAGCAGTTCTTC	CAWGDNEQFF
.	TRBV5-1	TRBJ2-7	.	TGCGCCAGCAGCTTGGACAGAATCGAGCAGTACTTC	CASSLDRIEQYF
.	TRBV4-3	TRBJ2-2	.	TGCGCCAGCAGCCAAGATTTCCGGGGAAGTACCGGGGAGCTGTTTTTT	CASSQDFRGSTGELFF
once	TRBV5-1	TRBJ2-1	.	TGCGCCAGCAGCTTGGCCGGGCAGTATGAGCAGTTCTTC	CASSLAGQYEQFF
many	TRBV20-1	TRBJ1-6	TRBD1	TGCAGTGCTAGATCCGGGACAGAAGGCTCACCCCTCCACTTT	CSARSGTEGSPLHF
.	TRBV6-5	TRBJ2-1	TRBD2	TGTGCCAGCAGTCACTCTGGACTAGCGGGGAGCTCCTACAATGAGCAGTTCTTC	CASSHSGLAGSSYNEQFF
few	TRBV29-1	TRBJ2-2	.	TGCAGCGTTGTCGCCCCACAGTCGAACACCGGGGAGCTGTTTTTT	CSVVAPQSNTGELFF
many	TRBV12-3/TRBV12-4	TRBJ1-2	TRBD1	TGTGCCAGCAGTCGACAGGGGGCGGATGGCTACACCTTC	CASSRQGADGYTF
.	TRBV6-2/TRBV6-3	TRBJ2-5	.	TGTGCCAGCAGTGGCAGGGAAGAGACCCAGTACTTC	CASSGREETQYF
few	TRBV6-1	TRBJ2-2	TRBD2	TGTGCCAGCAGCCCACATTCCGCGGGGGGGCGCACCGGGGAGCTGTTTTTT	CASSPHSAGGRTGELFF
few	TRBV20-1	TRBJ2-5	TRBD2	TGCAGTGCTGCCGATTTAGCGGGAGAAGGGGAGACCCAGTACTTC	CSAADLAGEGETQYF
few	TRBV28	TRBJ2-5	.	TGTGCCAGCAGCCCCGGCGGGGAAGGAGGGACCCAGTACTTC	CASSPGGEGGTQYF
.	TRBV5-1	TRBJ2-3	.	TGCGCCAGCAGCGGGGGGACTCGCACAGATACGCAGTATTTT	CASSGGTRTDTQYF
few	TRBV4-2	TRBJ2-3	.	TGTGCCAGCAGCCCAAATCTCTCGGGGGGCACAGATACGCAGTATTTT	CASSPNLSGGTDTQYF
.	TRBV6-5	TRBJ2-2	.	TGTGCCAGCAGTTACACACAGGGTTACGGGGAGCTGTTTTTT	CASSYTQGYGELFF
few	TRBV10-3	TRBJ2-5	.	TGTGCCATCAGTGAGAAGTCCCTTGGACGAGAGACCCAGTACTTC	CAISEKSLGRETQYF
.	TRBV5-6	TRBJ1-2	.	TGTGCCAGCAGCTGGACTGTTCTCCCTAACTATGGCTACACCTTC	CASSWTVLPNYGYTF
.	TRBV21-1	TRBJ1-2	.	TGTGCCAGCAGCAACGGAGAGAATTATGGCTACACCTTC	CASSNGENYGYTF
.	TRBV7-7	TRBJ2-1	TRBD2	TGTGCCAGCAGCCCATCGACTAGCGGGCGTAACGATGAGCAGTTCTTC	CASSPSTSGRNDEQFF
few	TRBV12-3/TRBV12-4	TRBJ2-1	.	TGTGCCAGCAGTTGGGTTACAGGGCGCAATGAGCAGTTCTTC	CASSWVTGRNEQFF
.	TRBV6-1	TRBJ2-3	.	TGTGCCAGCAGGTCCGACTCCTCCGGCACAGATACGCAGTATTTT	CASRSDSSGTDTQYF
many	TRBV5-6	TRBJ2-2	.	TGTGCCAGCAGCTTCGCCTTAACCGGGGAGCTGTTTTTT	CASSFALTGELFF
.	TRBV24-1	TRBJ2-7	.	TGTGCCACCAACTTAGACTACGAGCAGTACTTC	CATNLDYEQYF
few	TRBV5-5	TRBJ2-1	TRBD1	TGTGCCAGCAGCATCACAGGGGGCGCTTACAATGAGCAGTTCTTC	CASSITGGAYNEQFF
.	TRBV20-1	TRBJ1-1	.	TGCAGTGCTAGTAGTGAGGAGATCAACACTGAAGCTTTCTTT	CSASSEEINTEAFF
few	TRBV20-1	TRBJ2-1	.	TGCAGTGGTGGCCCTGACTATTACAATGAGCAGTTCTTC	CSGGPDYYNEQFF
.	TRBV11-3	TRBJ2-1	TRBD2	TGTGCCAGCAGCTCTTTTATAGCGGGGGGGGGTTACAATGAGCAGTTCTTC	CASSSFIAGGGYNEQFF